This T cell receptor beta chain comes out of a study of regulatory T cells in long-lasting Graves disease. The study, taken as a whole, reports: Thyroid tissue was not sampled; only peripheral blood was. TRBV28 was favored in persistent disease, as were TRBJ1-2 and TRBJ2-5.

TCR beta libraries were built with iRepertoire HTBI primers and Arm-PCR of CDR3 regions. TCRdb fed the multiplex PCR reads into MiXCR, producing one record per CDR3 protein. Among hundreds of thousands of distinct CDR3 sequences listed, around 21% were seen once. V lost 5 bases to trimming and J lost 1 base; unmatched junction nucleotides: 9. Germline V gene data show CDR1 as SQVTM and CDR2 as ANQGSEA. CDR3 size: 16 residues. Time point described: persistent/refractory GD, antithyroid drugs over 5 years with positive TRAb. PBMC RNA served as the TCR library source. This clonotype has a single count. The antigen is unknown.

Sequenced here: peripheral blood mononuclear cells (PBMCs), sampled when the disease was refractory, from a patient treated with antithyroid drugs. This sequence was found in a female donor with Graves disease. The J gene is TRBJ2-5, the V gene TRBV29-1; 11 bases map to TRBD2. CDR3 DNA: TGCAGCGTTTCCTCACTAGCGGGGGCTTCCCAAGAGACCCAGTACTTC. It yields the protein CSVSSLAGASQETQYF.